The 3 T cell receptor beta chains below come from one sample, sequenced in a study of blood T cell repertoires in COVID-19. Measured with immunoSEQ multiplex PCR; TCRdb has only the in-frame clones, and not every one. The sample consists of some 250,000 clones, roughly 76% of them appearing once. Sequenced: peripheral blood. These TCRs come from a woman aged 80 or over with COVID-19, enrolled during active disease.

The J gene is TRBJ2-1, the V gene TRBV9; tentative D call: TRBD1 (6 bases). The V gene's germline CDR1 is SGDLS and CDR2 YYNGEE. V dropped 0 bases and J dropped 7 bases, with 23 bases sitting between them. This CDR3 is 18 amino acids long. This chain's CDR3 is CASSVAVDRGTRQNEQFF. The CDR3 coding sequence is TGTGCCAGCAGCGTAGCGGTGGATAGGGGGACCCGGCAGAATGAGCAGTTCTTC.

This clone was seen just once. V gene TRBV18 combines with J gene TRBJ1-3; D gene ambiguous. Germline V lookup: CDR1 KGHSH, CDR2 LQKENI. The CDR3 covers 15 residues. V lost 3 bases, J lost 1 base, and 10 bases lay in between. Written as DNA, the CDR3 is TGTGCCAGCTCACCGAGCGTTTTTTCTGGAAACACCATATATTTT. Amino acid sequence: CASSPSVFSGNTIYF.

The chain carries TRBV7-2 and TRBJ2-7, with 7 positions matching TRBD1. With V trimmed by 5 bases and J by 5 bases, 12 bases remained unmatched. This CDR3 is 15 amino acids long. Germline V CDR1 and CDR2: SGHTA, FQGNSA. CDR3 amino acids: CASSRGGQVFDEQYF. CDR3 sequence (DNA): TGTGCCAGCAGCCGTGGAGGACAGGTCTTCGACGAGCAGTACTTC.